This T cell receptor beta chain was identified in a study of blood T cell repertoires in COVID-19. The CDR3 runs to 15 residues. CDR1 and CDR2 (germline): LGHNA, YSLEER. Unmatched junction bases numbered 10, after V lost 3 bases and J lost 7 bases. This clone was detected ten times or more. The assay was immunoSEQ multiplex PCR, and TCRdb's table has in-frame clones only and misses some. This table has some 230,000 clones, 83% appearing once. Specimen: peripheral blood. This TCR was sampled from a woman aged 45-60 years with acute or convalescent COVID-19. The genes are TRBV4-3 and TRBJ1-2; 8 nucleotides match TRBD1. CDR3 DNA sequence: TGCGCCAGCAGCCACCAACAGGGGGTCGCTCGTGGCTACACCTTC. Translation: CASSHQQGVARGYTF.